A single TCR beta chain is shown here with its context. As yet, its antigen is unknown. This sample is drawn from a study of a mutant IDH1 vaccine in newly diagnosed glioma. Study as a whole: The initiation of vaccination occurred 4-6 weeks after radiotherapy alone, or with temozolomide cycles. Treated patients showed a male proportion of around 62%, a female proportion of roughly 40%, and a mean age of about 41 years.

Time point meaning: week 35, safety follow-up. The vaccine gave 300 ug of a 20-mer mutant IDH1 peptide subcutaneously per dose. Vaccinations, eight in total, occurred in weeks 1, 3, 5, 7, 11, 15, 19, 23. Germline CDR1 SGHVS, CDR2 FNYEAQ. The CDR3 is 10 amino acids. Trimming removed 3 bases at V and 6 bases at J, with 0 bases between. The method was immunoSEQ multiplex PCR; TCRdb's version includes in-frame clones alone and lacks a portion of them. The table shows about 69,000 clones, with roughly 86% occurring only once. The TCR originated in a man under 40 with glioma. Here the sequenced sample was PBMCs, taken from a glioma patient whose treatment included an IDH1 peptide vaccine. V usage is TRBV7-6 and J usage is TRBJ2-1; D is ambiguous. The CDR3 reads CASSFNEQFF. Here the CDR3 DNA reads TGTGCCAGCAGCTTCAATGAGCAGTTCTTC. The full variable domain, completed using reference TRBV7-6 and TRBJ2-1, is GAGVSQSPRYKVTKRGQDVALRCDPISGHVSLYWYRQALGQGPEFLTYFNYEAQQDKSGLPNDRFSAERPEGSISTLTIQRTEQRDSAMYRCASSFNEQFFGPGTRLTVL.